The 8 T cell receptor beta chains below all came from one sample that was sequenced in a study of neurological immune-mediated disorders. TCRdb itself ran the 5' RACE reads through MiXCR, one entry per CDR3 protein. The sample has 45,000 to 65,000 distinct CDR3 sequences; approximately 4% are singletons. The sample was PBMCs. The source is a man aged 45 to 65 with multiple sclerosis.

This clonotype has ten or more counts. The chain uses TRBV9 and TRBJ2-3; D gene uncertain. From germline, CDR1 is SGDLS and CDR2 YYNGEE. The CDR3 contains 13 residues. Between the trimmed V and J ends, which lost 4 bases and 0 bases, there was a span of 6 bases. In DNA, the CDR3 is TGTGCCAGCAGCACCCCTAGCACAGATACGCAGTATTTT. Translated: CASSTPSTDTQYF.

To note about this clonotype: The junction departs from the called germline gene at one end, perhaps through a read error. This chain connects TRBV28 to TRBJ1-5; D not certain. CDR3 length: 15 amino acids. Germline assignment: CDR1 MDHEN and CDR2 SYDVKM. The CDR3 sequence: CASSLWTPREQPQNF. In nucleotides, the CDR3 is TGTGCCAGCAGTTTATGGACCCCGCGGGAACAGCCCCAGAATTTT.

This clonotype has ten or more counts. This chain uses TRBV10-3 with TRBJ1-3, with D unresolved. CDR1 and CDR2 (germline): ENHRY, SYGVKD. CDR3 length: 14 amino acids. The germline V and J ends were trimmed by 7 bases and 4 bases, with 14 bases remaining between them. As DNA, the CDR3 is TGTGCCATCACCGGAGCGGGGTCAGGAAACACCATATATTTT. Protein product: CAITGAGSGNTIYF.

This clonotype was recorded at least ten times. V usage is TRBV7-9 and J usage is TRBJ1-1; perhaps TRBD1 as D (5 bases). Germline lookup yields CDR1 SEHNR and CDR2 FQNEAQ (reference sequence). V gave up 7 bases and J gave up 5 bases, with 17 bases separating them. This CDR3 spans 14 amino acids. The CDR3 region has the DNA TGTGCCAGCAACCAAGACGGGGGATGGACTGAAGCTTTCTTT. Amino acids: CASNQDGGWTEAFF.

This clonotype was seen ten or more times. J is TRBJ2-5 and V is TRBV28, with D perhaps matching TRBD2 (5 bases). This CDR3 region has 15 residues. Trimming cost V 4 bases and J 4 bases, with 16 bases left between them. Germline V lookup: CDR1 MDHEN, CDR2 SYDVKM. DNA of the CDR3: TGTGCCAGCAGTTCGCCGGCGGAGGTGGGAGAGACCCAGTACTTC. It is translated as CASSSPAEVGETQYF.

This clonotype has ten or more counts. The rearrangement links TRBV20-1 to TRBJ2-2; D ambiguous. With 5 bases removed from V and 8 bases from J, the gap between germline ends came to 18 bases. Per germline, CDR1 DFQATT and CDR2 SNEGSKA (reference sequence). The CDR3 contains 14 residues. CDR3 loop: CSARRLIGRGELFF. The CDR3 region has the DNA TGCAGTGCTCGGCGACTCATAGGTCGGGGGGAGCTGTTTTTT.

This clonotype has ten or more counts. This chain uses TRBV29-1 with TRBJ2-4; 10 bases line up with TRBD1. CDR1 is SQVTM, CDR2 ANQGSEA, per germline. After removal of 3 bases from V and 6 bases from J, the junction contained 5 bases not matched to a gene. The CDR3 is made up of 14 amino acids. The CDR3 sequence is CSVDGQGGRNIQYF. CDR3 nucleotide sequence: TGCAGCGTTGACGGACAGGGGGGTCGAAACATTCAGTACTTC. Based on the CDR3 plus reference TRBV29-1 and TRBJ2-4, the full variable domain is SAVISQKPSRDICQRGTSLTIQCQVDSQVTMMFWYRQQPGQSLTLIATANQGSEATYESGFVIDKFPISRPNLTFSTLTVSNMSPEDSSIYLCSVDGQGGRNIQYFGAGTRLSVL.

This clonotype was seen repeatedly, ten times or more. The gene calls are TRBV5-1 and TRBJ2-5; 9 nucleotides match TRBD2. V dropped 0 bases and J dropped 2; count of bases not matched to a gene: 2. The CDR3 runs to 15 residues. Germline CDR1 SGHRS, CDR2 YFSETQ. The CDR3 DNA follows: TGCGCCAGCAGCTTGGGGACTAGCGAGCAAGAGACCCAGTACTTC. Its protein is CASSLGTSEQETQYF.